This TCR beta chain was captured by sequencing in a study of blood T cell repertoires in COVID-19. Looking at the study overall: Collection of acute and convalescent COVID-19 samples took place in the United States, Italy and Spain. The cDNA or gDNA used as material had been derived from T cells, B-cell-depleted T cells, or PBMCs.

Here immunoSEQ multiplex PCR was the method, and the copy in TCRdb shows in-frame clones only, minus some. The data hold roughly 140,000 clones, with 75% to 85% observed a single time. This CDR3 contains 14 residues. The clonotype comes from a man aged 60 to 69 with acute or convalescent COVID-19. Material: peripheral blood. The chain has TRBV21-1 and TRBJ2-2; TRBD1, the table's D call, was not compared with the DNA. TRBV21-1 is noted as a pseudogene. This chain's CDR3 is CASSEGERDGELFF. The CDR3 region has the DNA TGTGCCAGCAGTGAGGGGGAGCGTGACGGGGAGCTGTTTTTT.